The 14 T cell receptor beta chains presented below share a single source sample, sequenced in a study of resident and recirculating memory T cells in vitiligo. This table comes from immunoSEQ multiplex PCR, and its TCRdb copy is limited to in-frame clones, with some not included. Counted here are roughly 80,000 clones, approximately 90% occurring once; the ten biggest clones make up approximately 5.4%. The sequenced sample was blood. Source of these receptors: a male donor with vitiligo.

V and J are TRBV7-3 and TRBJ2-3; TRBD1 matches at 9 bases. Per germline, CDR1 SGHTA and CDR2 FQGTGA. The CDR3 is made up of 16 amino acids. Unmatched junction bases numbered 5, after V lost 4 bases and J lost 0 bases. This CDR3 is CASSSWDRDSTDTQYF. CDR3 bases: TGTGCCAGCAGCTCCTGGGACAGGGATAGCACAGATACGCAGTATTTT.

The chain couples TRBV10-3 to TRBJ2-2, with D unresolved. The germline V gene has CDR1 ENHRY and CDR2 SYGVKD. The CDR3 totals 14 residues. Trimming took 0 bases from V and 7 from J, leaving 9 bases between them. The CDR3 loop is CAISESTQGGELFF. For the CDR3, the DNA is TGTGCCATCAGTGAGTCGACTCAAGGCGGGGAGCTGTTTTTT.

The chain couples TRBV2 to TRBJ1-2; a possible D gene is TRBD1 (5 bases). Per the germline V gene, CDR1 is SNHLY and CDR2 is FYNNEI. The germline V and J ends were trimmed by 2 bases and 5 bases, with 12 bases remaining between them. The CDR3 totals 14 residues. CDR3 residues: CASSERGWGYGYTF. The CDR3, as DNA: TGTGCCAGCAGTGAACGGGGGTGGGGGTATGGCTACACCTTC.

This clone was seen a single time. The V and J genes are TRBV9 and TRBJ2-3; perhaps TRBD2 as D (5 bases). CDR3 length: 12 residues. Deletions cut 3 bases from V and 4 bases from J, with 6 bases between. Germline values: CDR1 SGDLS, CDR2 YYNGEE. In DNA, the CDR3 is TGTGCCAGCAGCGGGAGGTCAGATACGCAGTATTTT. Amino acid sequence: CASSGRSDTQYF. Using reference TRBV9 and TRBJ2-3 for the parts outside the CDR3, the full variable domain is DSGVTQTPKHLITATGQRVTLRCSPRSGDLSVYWYQQSLDQGLQFLIQYYNGEERAKGNILERFSAQQFPDLHSELNLSSLELGDSALYFCASSGRSDTQYFGPGTRLTVL.

The chain recombines TRBV7-2 with TRBJ2-7; D is uncertain. Germline-derived CDR1 and CDR2 are SGHTA and FQGNSA. The CDR3 runs to 14 residues. The V gene lost 1 base and the J gene lost 5 bases, with 12 bases spanning the gap. The CDR3 protein is CASSLGGSSHEQYF. The CDR3 DNA sequence: TGTGCCAGCAGCTTAGGAGGTAGCAGCCACGAGCAGTACTTC. The full variable domain, with the rest looked up from reference TRBV7-2 and TRBJ2-7, is GAGVSQSPSNKVTEKGKDVELRCDPISGHTALYWYRQSLGQGLEFLIYFQGNSAPDKSGLPSDRFSAERTGGSVSTLTIQRTQQEDSAVYLCASSLGGSSHEQYFGPGTRLTVT.

This clone was observed at least ten times. The J gene is TRBJ2-1, the V gene TRBV4-3; 7 bases map to TRBD2. The CDR3 has 18 amino acids. Losses at the gene ends were 0 bases for V and 0 bases for J; bases not matched to a gene: 8. Germline assignment: CDR1 LGHNA and CDR2 YSLEER. In DNA form, the CDR3 reads TGCGCCAGCAGCCAAGATTGGGTAGCGGGCAGCTCCTACAATGAGCAGTTCTTC. As protein: CASSQDWVAGSSYNEQFF.

This clone was picked up one time. This rearrangement joins TRBV5-4 to TRBJ1-2; tentative D call: TRBD1 (5 bases). This CDR3 has 13 residues. Germline-derived CDR1 and CDR2 are SGHNT and YYREEE (reference sequence). V lost 0 bases and J 8 bases, leaving 11 bases between the germline ends. Here the CDR3 reads CASSLGGGPGYTF. As DNA, the CDR3 is TGTGCCAGCAGCTTGGGGGGCGGACCGGGCTACACCTTC.

This clone was seen just once. The rearrangement joins TRBV6-6 to TRBJ1-1; tentatively, D is TRBD1 (5 bases). V was cut by 5 bases and J by 5 bases, with 12 bases left in between. The CDR3 runs to 13 residues. Germline V gene data show CDR1 as MNHNY and CDR2 as SVGAGI (reference sequence). The CDR3 reads CASSNGGTTEAFF. The CDR3 nucleotides read TGTGCCAGCAGTAACGGGGGAACGACTGAAGCTTTCTTT.

The CDR3 DNA reads TGTGCCAGCAGTCTGACAGCCTATGGCTACACCTTC. It translates to CASSLTAYGYTF. The J gene is TRBJ1-2, the V gene TRBV28; perhaps TRBD1 as D (5 bases). V was pared by 5 bases and J by 4 bases, with 8 bases between. The germline gives CDR1 MDHEN, CDR2 SYDVKM. The CDR3 covers 12 residues.

The chain couples TRBV19 to TRBJ2-5, with 9 positions matching TRBD2. The germline gives CDR1 LNHDA, CDR2 SQIVND (reference sequence). V shed 3 bases, J shed 5 bases, and the junction held 1 base outside the gene matches. The CDR3 covers 13 residues. Here the CDR3 DNA reads TGTGCCAGTAGTATGGCGGGGGGGGAGACCCAGTACTTC. Amino acids: CASSMAGGETQYF.

The CDR3 bases are TGTGCCAGCAAATCGGGACTCTCTGGAAACACCATATATTTT. This gives the protein CASKSGLSGNTIYF. V is TRBV6-5 and J is TRBJ1-3; D is perhaps TRBD1 (5 bases). CDR1 and CDR2 (germline): MNHEY, SVGAGI. The CDR3 sequence is 14 residues long. The V end lost 7 bases, the J end lost 0 bases, and 10 bases lay between the germline ends.

This chain connects TRBV4-1 to TRBJ1-2; 7 positions agree with TRBD1. CDR1 is MGHRA, CDR2 YSYEKL, per germline. The CDR3 is 15 amino acids. Unmatched junction bases numbered 7, after V lost 2 bases and J lost 4 bases. CDR3 loop: CASSQNMDRTYGYTF. CDR3 nucleotide sequence: TGCGCCAGCAGCCAAAACATGGACAGGACCTATGGCTACACCTTC.

This chain connects TRBV9 to TRBJ2-7; 7 bases are a match to TRBD1. The CDR3 contains 12 residues. CDR1 is SGDLS and CDR2 is YYNGEE in the germline V gene. V dropped 4 bases and J dropped 4; count of bases not matched to a gene: 2. CDR3 coding DNA: TGTGCCAGCAGCCGACAGGGTTACGAGCAGTACTTC. Encoded protein: CASSRQGYEQYF.

Only one count was recorded for this clone. The chain is built from TRBV27 and TRBJ1-5, with TRBD1 as a possible D gene (6 bases). Trimming removed 2 bases from V and 6 bases from J, with 11 bases in between. This CDR3 has 14 amino acids. Germline CDR1 and CDR2: MNHEY and SMNVEV (reference sequence). The CDR3 loop is CASSLHRAGQPQHF. The CDR3 nucleotides read TGTGCCAGCAGTTTACACAGGGCGGGTCAGCCCCAGCATTTT.